This T cell receptor (beta chain) was captured in a study of PD-L1 blockade in urothelial cancer. Study context: Dosed intravenously at 1,200 mg every 3 weeks, atezolizumab was initiated by patients at some point between 2012 and 2014. At 3 weeks (second dose) and 6 weeks after starting treatment, blood was analyzed.

Into every PCR, synthetic TCR analog templates were spiked. The repertoire was sequenced with immunoSEQ multiplex PCR; TCRdb's copy has only in-frame clones and lacks some. The table shows 38,000 or so clones, with about 83% occurring only once. Patient sample counts ranged from 1 to 8, pretreatment and on-treatment. This CDR3 contains 15 residues. The V and J ends lost 3 bases and 6 bases, in that order; junction bases with no gene match: 10. The germline V gene encodes CDR1 SGHNT and CDR2 YYREEE (reference sequence). This TCR came from a man in his sixties with urothelial cancer. The V and J genes are TRBV5-4 and TRBJ2-7; 9 positions agree with TRBD1. The sample here was PBMCs, taken around atezolizumab (anti-PD-L1) treatment. CDR3: CASSSHLGQGLEQYF. Written as DNA, the CDR3 is TGTGCCAGCAGCTCCCACCTGGGACAGGGACTCGAGCAGTACTTC.